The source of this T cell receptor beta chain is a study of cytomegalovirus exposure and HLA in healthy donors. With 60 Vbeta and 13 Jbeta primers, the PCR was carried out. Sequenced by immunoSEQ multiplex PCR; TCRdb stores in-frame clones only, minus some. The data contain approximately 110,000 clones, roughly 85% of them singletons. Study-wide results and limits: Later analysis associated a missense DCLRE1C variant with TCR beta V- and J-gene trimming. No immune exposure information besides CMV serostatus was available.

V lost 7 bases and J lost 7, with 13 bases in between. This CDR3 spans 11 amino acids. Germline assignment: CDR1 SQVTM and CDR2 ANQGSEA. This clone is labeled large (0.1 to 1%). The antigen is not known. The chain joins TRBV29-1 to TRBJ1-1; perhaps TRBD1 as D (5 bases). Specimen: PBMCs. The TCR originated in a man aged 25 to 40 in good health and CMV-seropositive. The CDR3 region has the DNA TGCAGCGCACGTCAGGGAGGTGAAGCTTTCTTT. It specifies CSARQGGEAFF.